Included here is one TCR beta chain sequence, with context. What this receptor recognizes is not known. There are no base qualities to consult, and no much larger clone falls within one base. The ophthalmopathy patients had moderately to severely active disease, with a Clinical Activity Score of 3 or higher, a NOSPECS grade of 4 or higher, and a disease duration of less than 3 months. Anyone with other autoimmune diseases, uncontrolled infections, pregnancy or lactation was excluded from the study. Diagnosis was based on clinical symptoms, serum thyroxine, TRAb, thyroid ultrasound and orbital computed tomography. PBMCs were isolated from more than 8 ml of fresh peripheral blood by Ficoll-Paque density gradient centrifugation. Total RNA was extracted using Trizol reagent, and RNA quality was checked on an Agilent 2100 Bioanalyzer. The data are from a study of Graves' ophthalmopathy and Graves' hyperthyroidism (dated by TCRdb to the late 2010s). At the level of the whole study: Peripheral blood was collected at initial diagnosis, before any treatment. TCR beta repertoire signatures were used to distinguish Graves' ophthalmopathy from Graves' hyperthyroidism and to predict progression to ophthalmopathy. In total, 135 blood samples were TCR-sequenced: fewer than 50 ophthalmopathy, some 75 hyperthyroidism and approximately 17 hyperthyroidism-to-ophthalmopathy patients. To explore V-J signatures distinguishing ophthalmopathy from hyperthyroidism, a discovery set of around 100 patients (more than 40 ophthalmopathy, over 55 stable hyperthyroidism) was enrolled. An independent validation cohort was composed of approximately 18 hyperthyroidism patients and about 16 patients who later progressed from hyperthyroidism to ophthalmopathy. In about six hyperthyroidism patients, the T-cell repertoire of thyroid tissue was compared with the T-cell repertoire of blood. Following sample collection, hyperthyroidism patients were given methimazole at a starting dose of 30 mg daily, and ophthalmopathy patients were given high-dose intravenous methylprednisolone. Overall study results and their limits: No statistical method was used to set the sample size in advance, and the investigators knew which group each participant was assigned to. Most expanded thyroid clonotypes with frequency above 0.001 were also detected in blood, suggesting blood repertoires may reflect the thyroid immune response. In validation, the model predicted ophthalmopathy progression with 70.59% sensitivity and roughly 72% specificity; more than ten predicted patients were CT-confirmed with GO in a median of about 7.1 months. Ophthalmopathy was separated from stable hyperthyroidism by the 13-signature model with 87.88% sensitivity and around 81% specificity in cross-validation and with 80%/75% in the test set.

TCR beta CDR3 regions were amplified from RNA transcripts for repertoire sequencing. The first round of RT-PCR was done with HTBI primers and the Qiagen OneStep RT-PCR kit, and was followed by a second round of multiplex PCR, then size selection and purification. Sequencing of the libraries was carried out on an Illumina HiSeq2000 in paired-end mode with 100 bp reads. As for the original processing: SOAPnuke was used for read processing, and reads with adapters, uncalled bases, a mean Phred below 15, or no exact constant-primer or identifier match were discarded. COPE v1.2.5 was used to merge high-quality paired reads. Unique nucleotide sequences were defined as clonotypes and aligned to IMGT TRB V, D and J references using MiTCR v1.1. The analysis was limited to V-J combinations with a frequency above 0.0001, which together covered 99.2% of repertoires. For each V-J combination, a TCR clonal expansion and chaos score was defined as F50 clonal expansion divided by the chaos observed in the TCRdist matrix. Welch's t-statistics and random forest were used to reduce the features to some 13 V-J combinations, which were then used as input to a naive Bayes classifier. The similarity between thyroid and blood repertoires was quantified using the Morisita-Horn index. TCRdb passed the public sequencing reads through fastp at Q25 and MiXCR, retaining productive beta sequences. Every distinct CDR3 protein forms one entry, paired with its most common genes and DNA. These V and J calls originate from TCRdb's pipeline instead of the authors' own analysis. Within this sample are 600,000 to 700,000 distinct CDR3 sequences, with roughly two fifths of them counted one time only. Over 2.5% of the sample is in the top ten clones.

The germline V gene yields WSHSY for CDR1 and SAAADI for CDR2. Spanning cysteine to phenylalanine, the CDR3 consists of 12 amino acids. CDR3 DNA is the only sequence kept; it has 36 bases, read in frame from the first base. This chain is built from TRBV10-2 and TRBJ2-5; TRBD2 is possibly the D segment (6 matching bases). Matching the DNA end better, TRBJ2-1 makes the J call doubtful. This TCR was recovered from an adult man with Graves' ophthalmopathy. Input material: peripheral blood. The sequenced DNA: TGCGCCAGTGGAGGGGTCCATCGGGAGCAGTTCTTC. Translated, it reads CASGGVHREQFF.